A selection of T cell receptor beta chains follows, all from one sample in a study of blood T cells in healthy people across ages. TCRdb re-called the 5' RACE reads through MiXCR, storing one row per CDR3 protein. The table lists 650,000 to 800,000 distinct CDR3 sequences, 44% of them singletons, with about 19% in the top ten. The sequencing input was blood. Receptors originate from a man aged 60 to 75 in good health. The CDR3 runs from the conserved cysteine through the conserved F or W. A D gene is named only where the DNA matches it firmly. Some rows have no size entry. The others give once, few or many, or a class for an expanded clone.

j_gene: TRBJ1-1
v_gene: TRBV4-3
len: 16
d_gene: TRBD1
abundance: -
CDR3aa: CASTRDRGVPTTEAFF
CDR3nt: TGCGCCAGCACGAGGGACAGGGGTGTTCCGACTACTGAAGCTTTCTTT

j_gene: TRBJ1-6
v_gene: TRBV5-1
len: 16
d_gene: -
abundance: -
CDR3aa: CASSGTGPVGNSPLHF
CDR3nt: TGCGCCAGCAGCGGAACAGGTCCGGTGGGGAATTCACCCCTCCACTTT

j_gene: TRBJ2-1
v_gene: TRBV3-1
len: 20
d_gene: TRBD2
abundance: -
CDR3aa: CASSQGRLAGASRTYNEQFF
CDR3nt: TGTGCCAGCAGCCAAGGGAGACTAGCGGGGGCGTCCCGAACCTACAATGAGCAGTTCTTC

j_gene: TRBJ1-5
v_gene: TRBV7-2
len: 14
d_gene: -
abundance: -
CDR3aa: CASSLSRGDQPQHF
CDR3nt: TGTGCCAGCAGCCTCTCGAGGGGTGATCAGCCCCAGCATTTT

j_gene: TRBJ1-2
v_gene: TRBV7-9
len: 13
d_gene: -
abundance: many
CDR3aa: CASSLGDGYGYTF
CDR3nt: TGTGCCAGCAGCTTAGGGGACGGTTATGGCTACACCTTC

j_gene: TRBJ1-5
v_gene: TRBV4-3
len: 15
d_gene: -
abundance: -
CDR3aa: CASSESAGSIQPQHF
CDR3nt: TGCGCCAGCAGCGAGTCGGCAGGGTCGATTCAGCCCCAGCATTTT

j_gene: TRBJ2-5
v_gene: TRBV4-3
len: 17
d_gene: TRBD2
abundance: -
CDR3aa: CASSQDLSGGARETQYF
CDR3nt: TGCGCCAGCAGCCAAGACCTGAGCGGGGGGGCCCGAGAGACCCAGTACTTC

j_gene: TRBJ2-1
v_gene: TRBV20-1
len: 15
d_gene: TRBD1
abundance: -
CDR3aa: CSAREPPGQNNEQFF
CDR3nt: TGCAGTGCTAGAGAGCCCCCGGGACAGAACAATGAGCAGTTCTTC

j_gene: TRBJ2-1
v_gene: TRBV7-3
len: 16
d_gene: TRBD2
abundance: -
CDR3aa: CASSLRPSGGDNEQFF
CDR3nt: TGTGCCAGCAGCTTACGCCCTAGCGGGGGAGACAATGAGCAGTTCTTC

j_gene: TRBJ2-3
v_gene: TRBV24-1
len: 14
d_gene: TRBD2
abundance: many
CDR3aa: CAVRGSGGIDTQYF
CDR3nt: TGTGCCGTTCGGGGTAGCGGGGGTATAGATACGCAGTATTTT

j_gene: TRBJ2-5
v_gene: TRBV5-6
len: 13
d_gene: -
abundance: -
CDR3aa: CASSYWGGKTQYF
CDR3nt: TGTGCCAGCAGCTACTGGGGGGGCAAGACCCAGTACTTC

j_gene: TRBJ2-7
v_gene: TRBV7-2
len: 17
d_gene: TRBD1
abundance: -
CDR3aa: CASSLVAGQGLSYEQYF
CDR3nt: TGTGCCAGCAGCTTAGTAGCGGGACAGGGGCTTTCCTACGAGCAGTACTTC

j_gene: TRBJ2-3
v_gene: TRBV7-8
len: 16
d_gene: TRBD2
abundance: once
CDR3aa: CASTPLAGGSTDTQYF
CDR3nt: TGTGCCAGCACACCTCTAGCGGGGGGGAGCACAGATACGCAGTATTTT

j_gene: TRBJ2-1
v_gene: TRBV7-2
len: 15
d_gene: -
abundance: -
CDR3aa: CASSLMTGNYNEQFF
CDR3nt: TGTGCCAGCAGCTTAATGACTGGAAACTACAATGAGCAGTTCTTC

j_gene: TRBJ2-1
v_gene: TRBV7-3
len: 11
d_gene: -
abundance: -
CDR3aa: CASRPVNEQFF
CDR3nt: TGTGCCAGCAGACCAGTCAATGAGCAGTTCTTC

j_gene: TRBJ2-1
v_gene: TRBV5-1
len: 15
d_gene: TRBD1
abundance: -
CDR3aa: CASSLEGARIYEQFF
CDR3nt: TGCGCCAGCAGCTTGGAGGGGGCGCGTATCTACGAGCAGTTCTTC

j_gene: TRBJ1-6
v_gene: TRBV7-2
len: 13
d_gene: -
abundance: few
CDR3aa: CASSPRADSPLHF
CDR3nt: TGTGCCAGCAGTCCCAGGGCGGATTCACCCCTCCACTTT

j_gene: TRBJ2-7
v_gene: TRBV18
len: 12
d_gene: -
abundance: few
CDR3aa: CASSPHANEQYF
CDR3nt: TGTGCCAGCTCACCACATGCCAACGAGCAGTACTTC

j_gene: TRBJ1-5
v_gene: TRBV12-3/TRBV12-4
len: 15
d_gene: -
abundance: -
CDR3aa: CASSGGAKGSQPQHF
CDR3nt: TGTGCCAGCAGTGGTGGGGCCAAGGGTTCGCAGCCCCAGCATTTT

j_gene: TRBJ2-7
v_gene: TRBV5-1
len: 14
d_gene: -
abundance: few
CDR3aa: CASSLDWESYEQYF
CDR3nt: TGCGCCAGCAGCTTGGATTGGGAATCCTACGAGCAGTACTTC

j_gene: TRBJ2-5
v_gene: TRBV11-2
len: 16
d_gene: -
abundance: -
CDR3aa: CASSLDGGRPQETQYF
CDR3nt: TGTGCCAGCAGCTTAGATGGGGGTCGACCCCAAGAGACCCAGTACTTC

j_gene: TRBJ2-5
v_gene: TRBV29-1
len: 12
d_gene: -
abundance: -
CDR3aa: CSVPREKETQYF
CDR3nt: TGCAGCGTGCCCAGGGAAAAAGAGACCCAGTACTTC

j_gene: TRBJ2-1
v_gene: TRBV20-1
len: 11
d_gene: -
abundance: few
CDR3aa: CSAKVQVEQFF
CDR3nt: TGCAGTGCTAAGGTCCAGGTCGAGCAGTTCTTC

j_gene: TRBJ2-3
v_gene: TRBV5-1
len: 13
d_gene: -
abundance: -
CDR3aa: CASRRDVRDTQYF
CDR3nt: TGCGCCAGCAGACGGGACGTAAGAGATACGCAGTATTTT

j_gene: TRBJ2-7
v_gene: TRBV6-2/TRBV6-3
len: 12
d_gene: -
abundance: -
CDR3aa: CASSPTSGGQYF
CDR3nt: TGTGCCAGCAGTCCCACCTCGGGGGGCCAGTACTTC

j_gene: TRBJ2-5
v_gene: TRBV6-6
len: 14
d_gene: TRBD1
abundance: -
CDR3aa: CASSTGATGETRYF
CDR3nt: TGTGCCAGCAGTACAGGGGCGACCGGAGAGACCCGGTACTTC

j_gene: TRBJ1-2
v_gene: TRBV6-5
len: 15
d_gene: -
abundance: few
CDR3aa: CASSPRGVSPFGYTF
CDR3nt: TGTGCCAGCAGTCCACGGGGGGTCTCCCCTTTTGGCTACACCTTC

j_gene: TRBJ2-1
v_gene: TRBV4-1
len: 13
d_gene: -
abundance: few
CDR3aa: CASSQGTRVEQFF
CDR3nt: TGCGCCAGCAGCCAAGGCACTAGGGTCGAGCAGTTCTTC

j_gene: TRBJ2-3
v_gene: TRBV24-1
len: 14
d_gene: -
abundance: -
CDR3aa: CATSESQGRDTQYF
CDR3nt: TGTGCCACCAGTGAATCCCAGGGGCGGGATACGCAGTATTTT

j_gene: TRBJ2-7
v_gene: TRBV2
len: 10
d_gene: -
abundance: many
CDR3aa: CASRSYEQYF
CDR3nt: TGTGCCAGCAGGTCCTACGAGCAGTACTTC

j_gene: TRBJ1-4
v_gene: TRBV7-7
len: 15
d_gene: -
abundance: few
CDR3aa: CASSLTDGTNEKLFF
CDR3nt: TGTGCTAGCAGCCTGACGGACGGAACTAATGAAAAACTGTTTTTT

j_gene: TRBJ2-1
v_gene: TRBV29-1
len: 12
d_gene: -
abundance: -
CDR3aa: CSVEQGYETQFF
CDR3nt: TGCAGCGTCGAGCAGGGATATGAGACCCAGTTCTTC

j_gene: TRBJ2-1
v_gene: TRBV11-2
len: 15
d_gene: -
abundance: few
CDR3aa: CASSLVPSSYNEQFF
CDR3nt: TGTGCCAGCAGCTTAGTGCCCAGCTCCTACAATGAGCAGTTCTTC

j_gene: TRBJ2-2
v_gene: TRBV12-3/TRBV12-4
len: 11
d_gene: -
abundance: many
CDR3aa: CASRVTGELFF
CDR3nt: TGTGCCAGCAGGGTTACCGGGGAGCTGTTTTTT

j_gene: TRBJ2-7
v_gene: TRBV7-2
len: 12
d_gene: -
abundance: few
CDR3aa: CASSFGFNEQYF
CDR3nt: TGTGCCAGCAGCTTTGGTTTCAACGAGCAGTACTTC

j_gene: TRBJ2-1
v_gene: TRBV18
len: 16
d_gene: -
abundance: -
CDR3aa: CASSPTSPSAPNEQFF
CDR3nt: TGTGCCAGCTCACCAACATCCCCCTCAGCCCCCAATGAGCAGTTCTTC

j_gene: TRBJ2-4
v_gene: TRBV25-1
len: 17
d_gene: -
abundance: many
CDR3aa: CASSEFGPVSGENIQYF
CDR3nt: TGTGCCAGCAGTGAATTTGGTCCCGTGTCCGGGGAAAACATTCAGTACTTC

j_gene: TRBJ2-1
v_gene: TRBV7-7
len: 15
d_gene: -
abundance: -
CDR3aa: CVSSLGGHPNNEQFF
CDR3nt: TGTGTTAGCAGCTTAGGGGGACACCCTAACAATGAGCAGTTCTTC

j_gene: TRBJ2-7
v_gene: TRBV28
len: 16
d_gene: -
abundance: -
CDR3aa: CASSFGVAGFSYEQYF
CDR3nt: TGTGCCAGCAGTTTCGGGGTCGCGGGGTTTTCCTACGAGCAGTACTTC

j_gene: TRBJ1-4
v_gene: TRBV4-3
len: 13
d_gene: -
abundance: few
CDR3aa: CASSQVGREKLFF
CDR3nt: TGCGCCAGCAGCCAAGTTGGTCGGGAAAAACTGTTTTTT

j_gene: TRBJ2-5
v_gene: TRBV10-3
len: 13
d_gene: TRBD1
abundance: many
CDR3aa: CAIRRGQGETQYF
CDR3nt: TGTGCCATCAGGAGGGGACAGGGCGAGACCCAGTACTTC

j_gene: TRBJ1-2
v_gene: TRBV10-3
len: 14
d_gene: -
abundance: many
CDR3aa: CAISPSTTNYGYTF
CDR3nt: TGTGCCATCAGTCCCTCGACGACTAACTATGGCTACACCTTC

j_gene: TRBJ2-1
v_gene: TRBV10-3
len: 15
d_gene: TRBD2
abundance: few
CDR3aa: CAISHGTSGTNEQFF
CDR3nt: TGTGCCATCAGTCACGGGACTAGCGGGACCAATGAGCAGTTCTTC

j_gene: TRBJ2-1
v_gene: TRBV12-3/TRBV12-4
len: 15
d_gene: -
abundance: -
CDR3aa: CASSRGGGVYNEQFF
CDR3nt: TGTGCCAGCAGTCGAGGAGGGGGGGTTTACAATGAGCAGTTCTTC

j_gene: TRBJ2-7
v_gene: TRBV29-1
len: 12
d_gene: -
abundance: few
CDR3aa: CSPCGGPDEQYF
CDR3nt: TGCAGCCCGTGTGGTGGTCCTGACGAGCAGTACTTC

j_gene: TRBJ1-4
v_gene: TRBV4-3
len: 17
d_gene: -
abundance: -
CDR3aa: CASSQVGNRERGEKLFF
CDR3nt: TGCGCCAGCAGTCAAGTGGGAAACAGGGAAAGAGGTGAAAAACTGTTTTTT

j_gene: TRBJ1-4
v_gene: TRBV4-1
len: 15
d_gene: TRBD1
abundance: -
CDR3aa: CASSQDRGVAEKLFF
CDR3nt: TGCGCCAGCAGCCAAGACAGGGGGGTGGCTGAAAAACTGTTTTTT

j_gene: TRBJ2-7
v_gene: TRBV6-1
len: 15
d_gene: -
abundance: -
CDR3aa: CAILGVGQGVNEQYF
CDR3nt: TGTGCCATCCTCGGAGTCGGGCAGGGTGTCAACGAGCAGTACTTC

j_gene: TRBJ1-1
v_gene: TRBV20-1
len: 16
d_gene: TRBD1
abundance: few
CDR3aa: CSASYRDRGRRAEAFF
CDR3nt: TGCAGTGCTAGTTACCGGGACAGGGGGCGTCGAGCTGAAGCTTTCTTT

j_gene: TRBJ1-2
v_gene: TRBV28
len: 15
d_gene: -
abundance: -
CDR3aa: CASSPVGGQDYGYTF
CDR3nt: TGTGCCAGCAGCCCGGTGGGGGGGCAAGACTATGGCTACACCTTC

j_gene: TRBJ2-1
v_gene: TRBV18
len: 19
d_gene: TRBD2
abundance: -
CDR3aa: CASSPLRTNSGGSYNEQFF
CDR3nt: TGTGCCAGCTCACCACTCAGGACCAATAGCGGGGGTTCCTACAATGAGCAGTTCTTC

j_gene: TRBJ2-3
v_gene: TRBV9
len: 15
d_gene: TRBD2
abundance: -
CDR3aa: CASSVGGGGTDTQYF
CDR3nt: TGTGCCAGCAGCGTAGGGGGCGGGGGTACAGATACGCAGTATTTT

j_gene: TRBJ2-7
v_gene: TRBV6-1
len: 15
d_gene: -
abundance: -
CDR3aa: CASSEAEGSFYEQYF
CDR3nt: TGTGCCAGCAGTGAAGCGGAAGGGTCTTTCTACGAGCAGTACTTC

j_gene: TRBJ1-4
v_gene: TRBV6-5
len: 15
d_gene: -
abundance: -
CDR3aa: CASSYGQGLYEKLFF
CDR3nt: TGTGCCAGCAGTTACGGGCAGGGGTTGTATGAAAAACTGTTTTTT

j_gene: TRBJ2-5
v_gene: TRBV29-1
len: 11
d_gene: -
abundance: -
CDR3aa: CSVVRTETQYF
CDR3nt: TGCAGCGTTGTAAGGACGGAGACCCAGTACTTC